This T cell receptor (beta chain) derives from a study of Graves' ophthalmopathy and Graves' hyperthyroidism. Study background: Hyperthyroidism was classified as stable if no ophthalmopathy occurred within 18 months of follow-up.

On this clonotype itself: Its antigen is not identified. In this CDR3 the conserved last residue, phenylalanine or tryptophan, is missing, so a read error is likely.

General study findings and limits: Ophthalmopathy was separated from stable hyperthyroidism by a 13-signature model with over 85% sensitivity and over 75% specificity.

Certain patients, namely those with other autoimmune diseases, uncontrolled infections, pregnancy or lactation, were excluded. Amplification from RNA transcripts yielded the TCR beta CDR3 regions. The authors performed first-round RT-PCR with HTBI primers and then a second-round multiplex PCR. In TCRdb, the multiplex PCR reads were re-called with MiXCR into one record per CDR3 protein. This table holds about 590,000 distinct CDR3 sequences, under 45% found once. CDR3 length equals 15 residues. Trimming stripped 1 base from V and 3 bases from J, with 10 bases between. CDR1 LNHDA and CDR2 SQIVND come from the germline V gene (reference sequence).

J is TRBJ1-5 and V is TRBV19; perhaps TRBD1 as D (5 bases). This receptor was taken from an adult man with Graves' hyperthyroidism. Sequenced material: peripheral blood or thyroid tissue (not recorded which). CDR3: CASSIAAGTNQPQHS. The CDR3 nucleotides read TGTGCCAGTAGTATAGCGGCAGGGACCAATCAGCCCCAGCATTCT.